These T cell receptor beta chains were read from a single sample in a study of blood T cell repertoires in COVID-19. Measured with immunoSEQ multiplex PCR; TCRdb has only the in-frame clones, and not every one. The sample has some 390,000 clones, roughly nine tenths seen once. Input material: PBMCs or T cells enriched from blood (not recorded which). The origin of the receptors is a woman aged 25 to 39 who had recovered from COVID-19. Each CDR3 is given with its conserved first and last residue. Fields, in order: clone size, V gene, J gene, CDR3 length, CDR3 protein. Clone size is shown for a subset of rows, as once, few, many or a class of expanded clone.

clone_size: -; v_call: TRBV6-5; j_call: TRBJ1-1; cdr3_length: 15; cdr3_aa: CASSYFGQGNTEAFF
clone_size: -; v_call: TRBV6-1; j_call: TRBJ2-3; cdr3_length: 15; cdr3_aa: CASSERQGVLDTQYF
clone_size: once; v_call: TRBV10-3; j_call: TRBJ2-7; cdr3_length: 15; cdr3_aa: CAIRETGRRNGEQYF
clone_size: -; v_call: TRBV30; j_call: TRBJ1-1; cdr3_length: 12; cdr3_aa: CAFARSNTEAFF
clone_size: -; v_call: TRBV19; j_call: TRBJ1-2; cdr3_length: 14; cdr3_aa: CASGTGQGVYGYTF
clone_size: -; v_call: TRBV30; j_call: TRBJ2-5; cdr3_length: 16; cdr3_aa: CAWSVTGLADKETQYF
clone_size: -; v_call: TRBV19; j_call: TRBJ1-5; cdr3_length: 15; cdr3_aa: CASNYDRGGNQPQHF
clone_size: -; v_call: TRBV6-2/TRBV6-3; j_call: TRBJ2-7; cdr3_length: 14; cdr3_aa: CASSKGGSYYEQYF
clone_size: -; v_call: TRBV2; j_call: TRBJ2-1; cdr3_length: 15; cdr3_aa: CASRVASGGYNEQFF
clone_size: -; v_call: TRBV5-1; j_call: TRBJ1-1; cdr3_length: 14; cdr3_aa: CASSATGLNTEAFF
clone_size: -; v_call: TRBV9; j_call: TRBJ2-1; cdr3_length: 15; cdr3_aa: CASSGPWGGEDEQFF
clone_size: -; v_call: TRBV28; j_call: TRBJ1-6; cdr3_length: 14; cdr3_aa: CASSSGWGGLPLHF
clone_size: -; v_call: TRBV2; j_call: TRBJ2-5; cdr3_length: 14; cdr3_aa: CASSESSAQETQYF
clone_size: -; v_call: TRBV20-1; j_call: TRBJ2-1; cdr3_length: 11; cdr3_aa: CSATTPNEQFF
clone_size: -; v_call: TRBV2; j_call: TRBJ2-1; cdr3_length: 14; cdr3_aa: CASRRDREYNEQFF
clone_size: -; v_call: TRBV19; j_call: TRBJ2-7; cdr3_length: 14; cdr3_aa: CASSMRTQAYEQYF
clone_size: -; v_call: TRBV5-1; j_call: TRBJ1-2; cdr3_length: 13; cdr3_aa: CASRTGPQGGYTF
clone_size: -; v_call: TRBV7-2; j_call: TRBJ2-1; cdr3_length: 14; cdr3_aa: CASSPRTGYNEQFF
clone_size: -; v_call: TRBV2; j_call: TRBJ1-5; cdr3_length: 19; cdr3_aa: CASSFPLVGPSGVDQPQHF
clone_size: -; v_call: TRBV7-3; j_call: TRBJ2-1; cdr3_length: 14; cdr3_aa: CASSLPGGPREQFF
clone_size: -; v_call: TRBV28; j_call: TRBJ2-7; cdr3_length: 12; cdr3_aa: CASSGGGYEQYF
clone_size: -; v_call: TRBV6-2/TRBV6-3; j_call: TRBJ1-4; cdr3_length: 16; cdr3_aa: CASSYYQGWSNEKLFF
clone_size: -; v_call: TRBV4-1; j_call: TRBJ1-3; cdr3_length: 16; cdr3_aa: CASSQEYRGQRNTIYF
clone_size: -; v_call: TRBV4-2; j_call: TRBJ2-1; cdr3_length: 15; cdr3_aa: CASSQAAGGRDEQFF
clone_size: -; v_call: TRBV6-1; j_call: TRBJ2-4; cdr3_length: 14; cdr3_aa: CASTLSGRGNIQYF
clone_size: -; v_call: TRBV29-1; j_call: TRBJ1-1; cdr3_length: 14; cdr3_aa: CSVDRRGRSNEAFF
clone_size: -; v_call: TRBV20-1; j_call: TRBJ1-5; cdr3_length: 15; cdr3_aa: CSASLGGQGAQPQHF
clone_size: -; v_call: TRBV11-3; j_call: TRBJ2-1; cdr3_length: 14; cdr3_aa: CASSAGRQTRQQFF
clone_size: -; v_call: TRBV5-1; j_call: TRBJ1-1; cdr3_length: 13; cdr3_aa: CASRLDGDTEAFF
clone_size: -; v_call: TRBV6-5; j_call: TRBJ2-1; cdr3_length: 15; cdr3_aa: CASSSLAGGRNEQFF
clone_size: -; v_call: TRBV12-3/TRBV12-4; j_call: TRBJ2-5; cdr3_length: 13; cdr3_aa: CASSGAGLETQYF
clone_size: -; v_call: TRBV20-1; j_call: TRBJ2-1; cdr3_length: 15; cdr3_aa: CSASWTSGRRNEQFF
clone_size: -; v_call: TRBV3-1/TRBV3-2; j_call: TRBJ2-5; cdr3_length: 15; cdr3_aa: CASSRAGRYVGTQYF
clone_size: once; v_call: TRBV18; j_call: TRBJ2-2; cdr3_length: 18; cdr3_aa: CASSPTFRAGVNTGELFF
clone_size: medium-sized; v_call: TRBV21-1; j_call: TRBJ1-2; cdr3_length: 14; cdr3_aa: CASSKANQAGGYTF
clone_size: -; v_call: TRBV9; j_call: TRBJ2-6; cdr3_length: 15; cdr3_aa: CASSVAGAGANVLTF
clone_size: -; v_call: TRBV28; j_call: TRBJ1-2; cdr3_length: 14; cdr3_aa: CASSFSGTSYGYTF
clone_size: -; v_call: TRBV4-2; j_call: TRBJ2-2; cdr3_length: 17; cdr3_aa: CASSQEGGGGAGGELFF
clone_size: once; v_call: TRBV6-5; j_call: TRBJ1-1; cdr3_length: 13; cdr3_aa: CASRQGPNTEAFF
clone_size: -; v_call: TRBV28; j_call: TRBJ2-5; cdr3_length: 15; cdr3_aa: CASSPRPGLVKTQYF
clone_size: -; v_call: TRBV27; j_call: TRBJ1-1; cdr3_length: 13; cdr3_aa: CASTSGGLGVAFF
clone_size: -; v_call: TRBV2; j_call: TRBJ1-1; cdr3_length: 17; cdr3_aa: CASSGGPGTVKNTEAFF
clone_size: -; v_call: TRBV13; j_call: TRBJ2-7; cdr3_length: 14; cdr3_aa: CASSLDRSSYEQYF
clone_size: -; v_call: TRBV4-1; j_call: TRBJ2-1; cdr3_length: 14; cdr3_aa: CAGGVFPGHNEQFF
clone_size: -; v_call: TRBV5-1; j_call: TRBJ1-3; cdr3_length: 16; cdr3_aa: CASSLGRGRPGNTIYF
clone_size: -; v_call: TRBV29-1; j_call: TRBJ2-6; cdr3_length: 15; cdr3_aa: CSVEDTGSGANVLTF
clone_size: few; v_call: TRBV7-2; j_call: TRBJ2-2; cdr3_length: 15; cdr3_aa: CASSLRDTNTGELFF
clone_size: -; v_call: TRBV15; j_call: TRBJ1-4; cdr3_length: 13; cdr3_aa: CATSTRTDEKLFF
clone_size: -; v_call: TRBV20-1; j_call: TRBJ1-2; cdr3_length: 11; cdr3_aa: CSAILPGGYTF
clone_size: -; v_call: TRBV20-1; j_call: TRBJ2-1; cdr3_length: 16; cdr3_aa: CSASGVGGPTYNEQFF
clone_size: -; v_call: TRBV9; j_call: TRBJ2-7; cdr3_length: 14; cdr3_aa: CASSVEPSSYEQYF
clone_size: -; v_call: TRBV28; j_call: TRBJ1-2; cdr3_length: 13; cdr3_aa: CASSLQQYYGYTF
clone_size: -; v_call: TRBV24-1; j_call: TRBJ2-7; cdr3_length: 16; cdr3_aa: CATSDSRLAGGNEQYF
clone_size: -; v_call: TRBV19; j_call: TRBJ1-5; cdr3_length: 16; cdr3_aa: CASSDYGQGRNQPQHF
clone_size: -; v_call: TRBV3-1/TRBV3-2; j_call: TRBJ2-1; cdr3_length: 13; cdr3_aa: CASSQVPQGEQFF
clone_size: -; v_call: TRBV5-4; j_call: TRBJ1-2; cdr3_length: 14; cdr3_aa: CATQETTGTGQLTF
clone_size: -; v_call: TRBV7-3; j_call: TRBJ2-1; cdr3_length: 14; cdr3_aa: CASSPLAGGNEQFF